This is a list of T cell receptor beta chains from one sample in a study of T cells in localized non-small cell lung cancer. Assay used: immunoSEQ multiplex PCR; TCRdb lists only in-frame clones, some missing. The sample comprises over 20,000 clones, around 87% of which are singletons, and roughly 6% rests with the top ten. The sequencing used peripheral blood, collected before any cancer treatment. All receptors derive from a male donor at least 60 years old with stage II squamous cell lung carcinoma. CDR3s include the opening cysteine and the closing phenylalanine or tryptophan. D genes are given only for firm matches. Rows give clone size only sometimes, using once, few, many, or a class for an expanded clone.

v_gene,d_gene,abundance,j_gene,CDR3nt,CDR3aa
TRBV27,TRBD2,-,TRBJ2-1,TGTGCCAGCACCACAGCGGGAGCGAGCTACAATGAGCAGTTCTTC,CASTTAGASYNEQFF
TRBV7-8,TRBD1,-,TRBJ1-2,TGTGCCAGCAGCTACCCCGGGGGGAGGGGGCAAGGCTACACCTTC,CASSYPGGRGQGYTF
TRBV7-2,-,medium-sized,TRBJ2-1,TGTGCCAGCAGCTTCCTAGGCCAGGCTGGGAGTGAGCAGTTCTTC,CASSFLGQAGSEQFF
TRBV30,TRBD1,once,TRBJ2-1,TGTGCCTGGACTACTCGGACAGGTGGCTCGTTCTTC,CAWTTRTGGSFF
TRBV14,-,-,TRBJ2-1,TGTGCCAGTAGCACGACAGCTTCGAGCTCCTACAATGAGCAGTTCTTC,CASSTTASSSYNEQFF
TRBV10-2,TRBD2,-,TRBJ2-3,TGCGCCAGCAGTGACCCGGGACTAGCTCGGGATACGCAGTATTTT,CASSDPGLARDTQYF
TRBV7-8,TRBD1,-,TRBJ1-1,TGTGCCAGCAGCTTTGGGACAGGGTCCGTCGTGGCTTTCTTT,CASSFGTGSVVAFF
TRBV6-1,TRBD1,-,TRBJ1-1,TGCGCCAGCACCAGGGGGCACACTGAAGCTTTCTTT,CASTRGHTEAFF
TRBV6-6,-,-,TRBJ2-7,TGTGCCACCAGAGAGCAGCGCTACGAGCAGTACTTC,CATREQRYEQYF
TRBV15,-,-,TRBJ1-4,TGTGCCACCAGCAGCCCTCTTGATGCAAAACTGTTTTTT,CATSSPLDAKLFF
TRBV19,-,-,TRBJ2-2,TGTGCCAGTAGTGCGGGACAGTACACCGGGGAGCTGTTTTTT,CASSAGQYTGELFF
TRBV5-4,TRBD1,-,TRBJ2-6,TGTGCCAGCAGCGCACAGGGGTCTGGGGCCAACGTCCTGACTTTC,CASSAQGSGANVLTF
TRBV2,-,-,TRBJ2-3,TGTGCCAGCAGTACCGGAGATACGCAGTATTTT,CASSTGDTQYF
TRBV7-2,-,-,TRBJ1-1,TGTGCCAGCAGCTTAGAAGGGGGTTGGGCCACTGAAGCTTTCTTT,CASSLEGGWATEAFF
TRBV6-1,-,-,TRBJ1-5,TGTGCCAGCAGTGGGGGGGTGGAGGAGCCCCAGCATTTT,CASSGGVEEPQHF
TRBV25-1,-,-,TRBJ2-6,TGTGCCAGCAGTGACAGGGAGGCTGGGGCCAACGTCCTGACTTTC,CASSDREAGANVLTF
TRBV6-5,-,-,TRBJ1-1,TGTGCCAGCACAGGACCTCTTGAAGCTTTCTTT,CASTGPLEAFF
TRBV27,TRBD2,-,TRBJ2-1,TGTGCCAGCCGAATGGGGACTAGCAACAATGAGCAGTTCTTC,CASRMGTSNNEQFF
TRBV11-2,TRBD2,-,TRBJ2-5,TGTGCCAGCAGCTTAGTCCGCGGGGGAGAGACCCAGTACTTC,CASSLVRGGETQYF
TRBV19,TRBD2,few,TRBJ2-3,TGTGCCAGTAGTATAGAGGCGGCGGGAGGGCTATATACGCAGTATTTT,CASSIEAAGGLYTQYF
TRBV5-6,-,-,TRBJ1-1,TGTGCCAGTGACAGACTAAGAGAGAACACTGAAGCTTTCTTT,CASDRLRENTEAFF
TRBV30,-,-,TRBJ2-2,TGTGCCTGGAGTGTACGAAAGGCCGGGGAGCTGTTTTTT,CAWSVRKAGELFF
TRBV13,TRBD1,-,TRBJ2-5,TGTGCCAGCAGCTTGGACAGGGTAAGGGAGACCCAGTACTTC,CASSLDRVRETQYF
TRBV18,-,-,TRBJ2-7,TGTGCCAGCTCACCACCAGGACTTCCACAGCAGTACTTC,CASSPPGLPQQYF
TRBV27,TRBD1,-,TRBJ2-1,TGTGCCAGCAGTGACAGGGGGCTCTACAATGAGCAGTTCTTC,CASSDRGLYNEQFF
TRBV6-6,-,-,TRBJ1-2,TGTGCCAGCACCTCTCGAGTAGACAGAGCTTACTATGGCTACACCTTC,CASTSRVDRAYYGYTF
TRBV2,-,few,TRBJ2-7,TGTGCCAGCAGTCGACAGACATCCTACGAGCAGTACTTC,CASSRQTSYEQYF
TRBV18,-,-,TRBJ1-2,TGTGCCAGCTCACCTTTTGGGCGGCAGGCGAATAACTATGGCTACACCTTC,CASSPFGRQANNYGYTF
TRBV4-3,TRBD1,-,TRBJ1-2,TGCGCCAGCAGCCGAGAACAGGGGGTTTATGGCTACACCTTC,CASSREQGVYGYTF
TRBV4-1,-,-,TRBJ1-2,TGCGCCAGCAGCCAAGAAGCAGGGAAATTTGGCTACACCTTC,CASSQEAGKFGYTF
TRBV6-5,TRBD2,-,TRBJ2-7,TGTGCCAGCAGTTACGGTCGAGGGACTAGTTCCTACGAGCAGTACTTC,CASSYGRGTSSYEQYF
TRBV9,TRBD2,-,TRBJ2-1,TGTGCCAGCAGCGTAGAGGCGGGGGGCGGCCATGAGCAGTTCTTC,CASSVEAGGGHEQFF
TRBV7-2,-,-,TRBJ1-1,TGTGCCAGCAGCCCCGCCGGGGCAGGGACTGAAGCTTTCTTT,CASSPAGAGTEAFF
TRBV21-1,-,-,TRBJ2-7,TGTGCCAGCTCATCTCGGGGGTTTGACGAGCAGTACTTC,CASSSRGFDEQYF
TRBV4-1,-,-,TRBJ2-7,TGCGCCAGCAGCCAAGTCGAGCTCTCCTACGAGCAGTACTTC,CASSQVELSYEQYF
TRBV4-3,-,few,TRBJ2-2,TGCGCCAGCAGCCAAGACAACACCGGGGAGCTGTTTTTT,CASSQDNTGELFF
TRBV4-2,-,-,TRBJ1-2,TGTGCCAGCAGCCAAGATAAAACAGCTAACTATGGCTACACCTTC,CASSQDKTANYGYTF
TRBV7-3,TRBD2,-,TRBJ2-1,TGTGCCAGCAGCCGGACTAGCGGGGGGTACAATGAGCAGTTCTTC,CASSRTSGGYNEQFF
TRBV7-8,-,-,TRBJ1-1,TGTGCCAGCAGCTTTCAAACCAACACTGAAGCTTTCTTT,CASSFQTNTEAFF
TRBV4-2,-,-,TRBJ2-2,TGTGCCAGCAGCCAATTTCCACTCCAGACGAACACCGGGGAGCTGTTTTTT,CASSQFPLQTNTGELFF
TRBV5-4,-,once,TRBJ2-7,TGTGCCAGCAGGGACGGTGCCTACGAGCAGTACTTC,CASRDGAYEQYF
TRBV4-3,-,-,TRBJ2-1,TGCGCCAGCAGCCTAGGAAGGGGGGGTGAGCAGTTCTTC,CASSLGRGGEQFF
TRBV4-3,-,-,TRBJ2-3,TGCGCCAGCAGCCAGCGGCGGGCAGATACGCAGTATTTT,CASSQRRADTQYF
TRBV28,-,-,TRBJ1-2,TGTGCCAGCAGCCGCAGGGGTGGAGGCTACACCTTC,CASSRRGGGYTF
TRBV7-9,-,-,TRBJ1-2,TGTGCCAGCAGCTTGGGGGGTAGCTTTAATGGCTACACCTTC,CASSLGGSFNGYTF
TRBV5-1,TRBD2,-,TRBJ2-7,TGCGCCAGCAGCCCGTCCGGACTAGCAGGCTACGAGCAGTACTTC,CASSPSGLAGYEQYF
TRBV29-1,-,-,TRBJ1-1,TGCAGCGTTGAAGACGGAGCTTTCTTT,CSVEDGAFF
TRBV7-2,TRBD1,-,TRBJ2-2,TGTGCCAGCAGCTTCACGGGGACAGCCAACACCGGGGAGCTGTTTTTT,CASSFTGTANTGELFF
TRBV27,TRBD1,-,TRBJ2-1,TGTGCCAGCAGCCCCGAGGGACAGGGGGTCGTTGAGCAGTTCTTC,CASSPEGQGVVEQFF
TRBV9,-,-,TRBJ2-7,TGTGCCAGCAGCCCATGGCCTGGGCCCAACGAGCAGTACTTC,CASSPWPGPNEQYF
TRBV5-6,-,-,TRBJ1-1,TGTGCCAGCAGCTTGGGGCAGCCAAACACTGAAGCTTTCTTT,CASSLGQPNTEAFF
TRBV27,-,-,TRBJ2-7,TGTGCCAGCAGAAGGAATGGACTTTACTACGAGCAGTACTTC,CASRRNGLYYEQYF
TRBV9,TRBD1,-,TRBJ2-3,TGTGCCAGCAGCGTCAGGGGGCATGGGGATACGCAGTATTTT,CASSVRGHGDTQYF